This T cell receptor beta chain is from a study of cytomegalovirus exposure and HLA in healthy donors. For the study at large: The 90 to 150 validation repertoires, a later analysis reported, used the same platform as the 600 to 850 repertoires from the first cohort. General study results and limits: Among the CMV-associated chains, a few were confirmed in vitro as specific for CMV antigens. The classifier reportedly diagnosed cytomegalovirus status with high sensitivity and specificity.

In regard to this clone: The antigen is unknown.

Donors came from a validation cohort of 90 to 150 subjects, distinct from the first 666-subject cohort. Germline CDR1 MRHNA, CDR2 SNTAGT. The CDR3 is made up of 13 amino acids. The ends were cut back, 4 bases at V and 4 bases at J, with 10 bases in the middle. Assay: immunoSEQ multiplex PCR; the TCRdb copy retains only in-frame clones and omits some. Here the sample spans about 150,000 clones, approximately 82% being singletons. This chain uses TRBV6-4 with TRBJ2-5, with a tentative D call TRBD1 (5 bases). The sequenced sample consisted of PBMCs. The clonotype was recovered from a man aged 25-40 years in good health and CMV-seropositive. The CDR3 region has the DNA TGTGCCAGCAGTGGGACACAAGGAGAGACCCAGTACTTC. This translates into CASSGTQGETQYF.